This T cell receptor beta chain was profiled in a study of technical replicates of blood from a handful of donors. J gave up 8 bases and V 7 bases, and 11 bases lay outside the gene matches. The CDR3 runs to 15 residues. Per germline, CDR1 SEHNR and CDR2 FQNEAQ (reference sequence). Clones were read by immunoSEQ multiplex PCR, and TCRdb kept only the in-frame ones, dropping some. The profile shows around 9,000 clones, roughly 91% of them singletons. V usage is TRBV7-9 and J usage is TRBJ1-4, with TRBD1 matching 9 bases. Material for sequencing was PBMCs. This receptor was taken from a human donor in good health. The CDR3 sequence: CASTDTGTGHEKLFF. DNA of the CDR3: TGTGCCAGCACCGATACCGGGACAGGGCACGAAAAACTGTTTTTT.